These 18 T cell receptor beta chains were sequenced from one sample in a study of T cells in Graves' hyperthyroidism and ophthalmopathy. Amplified TCR beta CDR3 regions derived from RNA transcripts. First-round RT-PCR targeting the TCR CDR3 was performed with the HTBI primer set. TCRdb processed the multiplex PCR reads anew with MiXCR; each CDR3 protein has one entry. The data show over 500,000 distinct CDR3 sequences, about 16% seen once. Sequencing input: blood. All receptors derive from a woman between 25 and 40 years old with Graves' ophthalmopathy.

This clonotype was seen at least ten times. DNA for the CDR3: TGTGCCAGCAGGCGGGACAGCGACTTATCACCCCTCCACTTT. This translates into CASRRDSDLSPLHF. V is TRBV12-3 or TRBV12-4 and J is TRBJ1-6; TRBD1 aligns across 7 bases. With V trimmed by 6 bases and J by 10 bases, 9 bases remained unmatched. The CDR3 spans 14 residues.

Concerning this clonotype: A much larger clone sits a single nucleotide away, making a read error possible. The chain carries TRBV7-2 and TRBJ2-5; 11 nucleotides agree with TRBD2. TRBJ2-1 matches the DNA end more closely, so the J call is doubtful. The CDR3 has 18 amino acids. The germline CDR1 and CDR2 sequences are SGHTA and FQGNSA. DNA for the CDR3: TGTGCCAGCAGCTTAGGCGGGCTAGCGGGAGGTGGGGGAGAGACCCAGTTCTTC. This sequence encodes CASSLGGLAGGGGETQFF.

The genes are TRBV30 and TRBJ2-5; D might be TRBD1 (6 bases). The V gene's germline CDR1 is GTSNPN and CDR2 SVGIG (reference sequence). The V gene lost 4 bases and the J gene lost 2 bases, with 11 bases spanning the gap. The CDR3 sequence is 13 residues long. The CDR3 sequence: CAWKVQGQETQYF. For the CDR3, the DNA is TGTGCCTGGAAGGTACAGGGACAAGAGACCCAGTACTTC. The full variable domain, in which reference TRBV30 and TRBJ2-5 provide the parts outside the CDR3, is SQTIHQWPATLVQPVGSPLSLECTVEGTSNPNLYWYRQAAGRGLQLLFYSVGIGQISSEVPQNLSASRPQDRQFILSSKKLLLSDSGFYLCAWKVQGQETQYFGPGTRLLVL.

This clonotype was seen more than once but under ten times. The chain links TRBV24-1 to TRBJ2-1; tentatively, D is TRBD1 or TRBD2 (5 bases each). V was shortened by 7 bases and J by 0 bases, with 9 bases between the two germline ends. The CDR3 sequence is 14 residues long. Germline V gene sequence: CDR1 KGHDR, CDR2 SFDVKD. This CDR3 reads CATSRDGSYNEQFF. The CDR3 bases are TGTGCCACCAGCAGGGACGGCTCCTACAATGAGCAGTTCTTC.

This clonotype was seen repeatedly, ten times or more. The chain carries TRBV11-2 and TRBJ2-7; TRBD2 matches 14 bases. The CDR3 has 16 amino acids. Trimming removed 5 bases from V and 6 bases from J; junction bases left unmatched: 9. Germline loops: CDR1 SGHAT, CDR2 FQNNGV. The CDR3 DNA reads as TGTGCCAGCAGCACAACCCCGGGACTAGCGGGAGTCGAGCAGTACTTC. Translating it yields CASSTTPGLAGVEQYF. Looking up the rest from reference TRBV11-2 and TRBJ2-7 gives the full variable domain: EAGVAQSPRYKIIEKRQSVAFWCNPISGHATLYWYQQILGQGPKLLIQFQNNGVVDDSQLPKDRFSAERLKGVDSTLKIQPAKLEDSAVYLCASSTTPGLAGVEQYFGPGTRLTVT.

There are a few counts of this clonotype. The chain recombines TRBV5-4 with TRBJ2-3; D gene unclear. V lost 0 bases, J lost 2 bases, and 10 bases lay in between. Per the germline V gene, CDR1 is SGHNT and CDR2 is YYREEE (reference sequence). The CDR3 is 15 residues long. The CDR3 nucleotides read TGTGCCAGCAGCTTGGCCAGCGAGGCCACAGATACGCAGTATTTT. It specifies CASSLASEATDTQYF.

This clonotype was detected ten times or more. The V and J genes are TRBV3-1 and TRBJ2-2, with D possibly matching TRBD2 (6 bases). This CDR3 region has 16 residues. V was pared by 4 bases and J by 0 bases, with 12 bases between. Germline V gene lookup returns CDR1 LGHDT and CDR2 YNNKEL (reference sequence). The CDR3 bases are TGTGCCAGCAGCCGCCGGGACTTAGCGAACACCGGGGAGCTGTTTTTT. It translates to CASSRRDLANTGELFF.

This clonotype was observed many times. The V call is TRBV20-1, the J call TRBJ2-7; TRBD1 agrees at 7 bases. V shed 2 bases and J 6 bases; nucleotides not matched to a gene: 7. The CDR3 totals 13 residues. CDR1 is DFQATT and CDR2 is SNEGSKA in the germline V gene (reference sequence). The CDR3 reads CSARRGGLGEQYF. In DNA, the CDR3 is TGCAGTGCTAGAAGAGGGGGCCTAGGCGAGCAGTACTTC.

There are many counts of this clonotype. The chain uses TRBV12-3 or TRBV12-4 and TRBJ2-7; D might be TRBD2 (5 bases). Trimming shortened V by 9 bases and J by 2 bases, and 14 bases separated the two germline ends. The CDR3 totals 13 residues. The CDR3 loop is CASRERHTYEQYF. The CDR3 DNA reads as TGTGCCAGTCGGGAAAGACATACCTACGAGCAGTACTTC.

This clonotype was seen many times. The gene calls are TRBV6-2 or TRBV6-3 and TRBJ2-2; D is possibly TRBD2 (6 bases). The CDR3 consists of 14 residues. CDR1 and CDR2 from the germline V gene are MNHEY and SVGEGT. The germline V and J ends were trimmed by 3 bases and 6 bases, with 11 bases remaining between them. DNA for the CDR3: TGTGCCAGCAGTTATTCGGGAGAGTCCGGGGAGCTGTTTTTT. This sequence encodes CASSYSGESGELFF.

In its sample, this clonotype was seen a few times. J is TRBJ2-7 and V is TRBV28; 8 bases line up with TRBD2. Germline V lookup: CDR1 MDHEN, CDR2 SYDVKM. The V and J ends lost 8 bases and 0 bases, in that order; junction bases with no gene match: 15. The CDR3 loop spans 17 amino acids. Here the CDR3 reads CASSFGLSGGVSYEQYF. CDR3 coding DNA: TGTGCCAGCTCATTCGGATTATCGGGAGGGGTCTCCTACGAGCAGTACTTC.

At least ten counts were recorded for this clonotype. V and J are TRBV24-1 and TRBJ2-3; D remains ambiguous. The CDR3 runs to 15 residues. Germline loops: CDR1 KGHDR, CDR2 SFDVKD. Trimming shortened V by 7 bases and J by 4 bases, and 17 bases separated the two germline ends. CDR3 loop: CATSAPGQRPDTQYF. The DNA of the CDR3 is TGTGCCACCAGCGCCCCGGGCCAGAGACCAGATACGCAGTATTTT.

There are a few counts of this clonotype. The chain carries TRBV12-3 or TRBV12-4 and TRBJ1-2; tentative D call: TRBD1 (5 bases). CDR3 length equals 16 residues. V dropped 6 bases and J dropped 5 bases, with 22 bases sitting between them. CDR3 residues: CASSETEVPNGYGYTF. The DNA for the CDR3 is TGTGCCAGCAGCGAGACAGAGGTTCCGAATGGGTATGGCTACACCTTC.

The chain joins TRBV5-1 to TRBJ2-5; possible D gene TRBD2, 5 bases. This CDR3 has 13 amino acids. With 4 bases removed from V and 1 base from J, the gap between germline ends came to 8 bases. Germline values: CDR1 SGHRS, CDR2 YFSETQ. The CDR3 bases are TGCGCCAGCAGCGAGGACTTCCAAGAGACCCAGTACTTC. Amino acids: CASSEDFQETQYF. Full variable domain (missing parts from reference TRBV5-1 and TRBJ2-5): KAGVTQTPRYLIKTRGQQVTLSCSPISGHRSVSWYQQTPGQGLQFLFEYFSETQRNKGNFPGRFSGRQFSNSRSEMNVSTLELGDSALYLCASSEDFQETQYFGPGTRLLVL.

The chain recombines TRBV7-9 with TRBJ2-2; the D gene is possibly TRBD1 (6 bases). The CDR3 extends over 15 amino acids. Germline assignment: CDR1 SEHNR and CDR2 FQNEAQ (reference sequence). Trimming took 7 bases from V and 4 from J, leaving 16 bases between them. DNA of the CDR3: TGTGCCAGCAACCGAGACGGGACAATCACCGGGGAGCTGTTTTTT. Translation gives CASNRDGTITGELFF. The entire variable domain, with the rest obtained from reference TRBV7-9 and TRBJ2-2, is as follows: DTGVSQNPRHKITKRGQNVTFRCDPISEHNRLYWYRQTLGQGPEFLTYFQNEAQLEKSRLLSDRFSAERPKGSFSTLEIQRTEQGDSAMYLCASNRDGTITGELFFGEGSRLTVL.

The sample holds a few counts of this clonotype. This chain connects TRBV7-9 to TRBJ2-1; 12 bases fit TRBD2. In germline, CDR1 is SEHNR, CDR2 FQNEAQ (reference sequence). V lost 4 bases to trimming and J lost 7 bases; unmatched junction nucleotides: 2. The CDR3 spans 14 residues. DNA of the CDR3: TGTGCCAGCAGCTGGGGACTAGCGGGTAATGAGCAGTTCTTC. As protein: CASSWGLAGNEQFF.

This clonotype came up a few times. The V and J genes are TRBV19 and TRBJ1-6, with TRBD1 as a possible D gene (5 bases). CDR1 and CDR2 (germline): LNHDA, SQIVND (reference sequence). The CDR3 contains 12 residues. The germline V and J ends were trimmed by 7 bases and 10 bases, with 11 bases remaining between them. The CDR3 DNA sequence: TGTGCCAGTAACTGGGGGGGATCACCCCTCCACTTT. This gives the protein CASNWGGSPLHF.

This clonotype was observed many times. The rearrangement joins TRBV2 to TRBJ1-4; a possible D gene is TRBD1 (6 bases). With 8 bases removed from V and 0 bases from J, the gap between germline ends came to 10 bases. This CDR3 is built from 14 residues. CDR1 SNHLY and CDR2 FYNNEI come from the germline V gene. The CDR3 DNA follows: TGTGCCAGCGGGGACATCCCAACTAATGAAAAACTGTTTTTT. Amino acids: CASGDIPTNEKLFF. Filled out from reference TRBV2 and TRBJ1-4, the complete variable domain reads EPEVTQTPSHQVTQMGQEVILRCVPISNHLYFYWYRQILGQKVEFLVSFYNNEISEKSEIFDDQFSVERPDGSNFTLKIRSTKLEDSAMYFCASGDIPTNEKLFFGSGTQLSVL.